A selection of T cell receptor beta chains follows, all from one sample in a study of T cell changes during pregnancy in multiple sclerosis. This table comes from immunoSEQ multiplex PCR, and its TCRdb copy is limited to in-frame clones, with some not included. Here the sample spans about 40,000 clones, more than 85% being singletons. The specimen comprised CD8+ T cells from peripheral blood mononuclear cells, sampled in the first trimester of pregnancy. These TCRs come from a female donor with multiple sclerosis, enrolled in a pregnancy study. CDR3s include the opening cysteine and the closing phenylalanine or tryptophan. A D gene is named only where the DNA matches it firmly. Expanded clones are given a class, and other clones once, few, many or no size at all.

D gene	V gene	clone size	CDR3 length	J gene	CDR3 DNA	CDR3 protein
-	TRBV29-1	once	11	TRBJ2-7	TGCAGCGCTGGTACGGCCTACGAGCAGTACTTC	CSAGTAYEQYF
-	TRBV13	once	14	TRBJ2-7	TGTGCCAGCAGCTTAATAACGGAGGACTACGAGCAGTACTTC	CASSLITEDYEQYF
-	TRBV7-2	-	13	TRBJ2-7	TGTGCCAGCAGCTTACTAACAGGGAACGAGCAGTACTTC	CASSLLTGNEQYF
-	TRBV6-5	-	12	TRBJ1-1	TGTGCCAGCAGCCACGGGAACACTGAAGCTTTCTTT	CASSHGNTEAFF
-	TRBV4-1	-	13	TRBJ1-5	TGCGCCAGCAGCCTGTTCCCATATCAGCCCCAGCATTTT	CASSLFPYQPQHF
TRBD1	TRBV29-1	-	13	TRBJ1-2	TGCAGCGTGGGGACAGGGGGCCCGGGTGGCTACACCTTC	CSVGTGGPGGYTF
-	TRBV29-1	-	14	TRBJ2-4	TGCAGCGTTGCATTTCAAAAATCGGGAAACATTCAGTACTTC	CSVAFQKSGNIQYF
TRBD1	TRBV25-1	-	18	TRBJ2-5	TGTGCCAGCAGTGAATATTTCCCCTCTGCGACAGGGGGGAAGACCCAGTACTTC	CASSEYFPSATGGKTQYF
-	TRBV11-2	-	14	TRBJ1-1	TGTGCCAGCAGCTTGGCAGGGAAGGTCCCTGAAGCTTTCTTT	CASSLAGKVPEAFF
-	TRBV6-5	-	14	TRBJ1-4	TGTGCCAGCAGCCCATTTGAGGGTATTCGTGAACTGTTTTTT	CASSPFEGIRELFF
TRBD1	TRBV4-1	-	13	TRBJ1-3	TGCGCCAGCGCAGGGGGCGTAGGAAACACCATATATTTT	CASAGGVGNTIYF
-	TRBV27	-	14	TRBJ1-5	TGTGCCAGCAGTGAGAGTAATAGCAATCAGCCCCAGCATTTT	CASSESNSNQPQHF
TRBD2	TRBV9	-	15	TRBJ2-2	TGTGCCAGCAGCCCACCGGCGGGGGGGCCCGGGGAGCTGTTTTTT	CASSPPAGGPGELFF
-	TRBV10-2	-	14	TRBJ1-6	TGCGCCAGCAGTGAGTCGATGCAGAATTCACCCCTCCACTTT	CASSESMQNSPLHF
TRBD2	TRBV13	-	17	TRBJ2-1	TGTGCCAGCAGCTCCCGGACTAGCGGGGGATTATCCAATGAGCAGTTCTTC	CASSSRTSGGLSNEQFF
TRBD1	TRBV2	few	16	TRBJ1-5	TGTGCCAGCAGTGAAGCGCCATGGCAGGGGGATTGGGCCCAGCATTTT	CASSEAPWQGDWAQHF
TRBD1	TRBV6-4	-	13	TRBJ1-1	TGTGCCAGCAGGGAACAGGGGGACACTGAAGCTTTCTTT	CASREQGDTEAFF
TRBD2	TRBV4-2	-	22	TRBJ2-1	TGTGCCAGCAGCCAGGGCTTCGTGGGACTAGCGGGGAGTGGGGGCTCCTACAATGAGCAGTTCTTC	CASSQGFVGLAGSGGSYNEQFF
-	TRBV21-1	-	18	TRBJ2-6	TGTGCCAGCAGCGAGCGGGTAGGGGCAGCCTCTGGGGCCAACGTCCTGACTTTC	CASSERVGAASGANVLTF
-	TRBV5-1	once	14	TRBJ2-5	TGCGCCAGCAGCTTGGGGTGGGCCACAGAGACCCAGTACTTC	CASSLGWATETQYF
-	TRBV5-1	-	14	TRBJ1-5	TGCGCCAGCAGCTTAGCAGGGGACAATCAGCCCCAGCATTTT	CASSLAGDNQPQHF
-	TRBV7-9	-	14	TRBJ1-2	TGTGCCAGCAGCCCGGGGGGGGCTAACTATGGCTACACCTTC	CASSPGGANYGYTF
TRBD2	TRBV9	-	18	TRBJ2-2	TGTGCCAGCAGCGGGACTAGCGGGGGGGCCGGGAACACCGGGGAGCTGTTTTTT	CASSGTSGGAGNTGELFF
-	TRBV7-8	-	18	TRBJ1-2	TGTGCCAGCAGCTTAGCGCTCGCAGGGATGGTGGATCGGTATGGCTACACCTTC	CASSLALAGMVDRYGYTF
-	TRBV6-1	-	11	TRBJ1-2	TGTGCCAGCATTTCCCTCTATGGCTACACCTTC	CASISLYGYTF
-	TRBV11-2	-	13	TRBJ2-5	TGTGCCAGCAGGATCTGGGTGGAGGAGACCCAGTACTTC	CASRIWVEETQYF
-	TRBV5-4	-	14	TRBJ1-1	TGTGCCAGCAGCTTCGAGGCTCCGGTCACTGAAGCTTTCTTT	CASSFEAPVTEAFF
TRBD2	TRBV19	-	12	TRBJ2-2	TGTGCCAGTAGTCGGGGGGCCGGGGAGCTGTTTTTT	CASSRGAGELFF
TRBD1	TRBV6-6	-	15	TRBJ1-5	TGTGCCAGCAGTCCTCAGGGGGAGGGCAATCAGCCCCAGCATTTT	CASSPQGEGNQPQHF
-	TRBV11-2	-	18	TRBJ2-5	TGTGCCAGCAGCTTAGATAGGGACACAAACTCGTACCAAGAGACCCAGTACTTC	CASSLDRDTNSYQETQYF
-	TRBV4-2	-	15	TRBJ1-2	TGTGCCAGCAGCCCCCGCCCCCCCGCGTCCTATGGCTACACCTTC	CASSPRPPASYGYTF
-	TRBV10-1	-	13	TRBJ1-5	TGCGCCAGCAGTGAAACGGGGGATCAGCCCCAGCATTTT	CASSETGDQPQHF
-	TRBV21-1	-	16	TRBJ1-1	TGTGCCAGCAGCCCCCCGGACAGGACGACGGGCACTGAAGCTTTCTTT	CASSPPDRTTGTEAFF
-	TRBV27	-	14	TRBJ1-1	TGTGCCAGCAGTTTCGGAGGGACGAACACTGAAGCTTTCTTT	CASSFGGTNTEAFF
TRBD2	TRBV11-2	-	14	TRBJ2-7	TGTGCCAGCAGCTGGACTAGTGGCTCCTACGAGCAGTACTTC	CASSWTSGSYEQYF
-	TRBV9	few	16	TRBJ1-3	TGTGCCAGCAGCGTAGATGGGGGCGGCTCTGGAAACACCATATATTTT	CASSVDGGGSGNTIYF
TRBD2	TRBV6-1	-	15	TRBJ2-3	TGTGCCAGCAGTGAAGCGGGTAGCGGGGGGGATACGCAGTATTTT	CASSEAGSGGDTQYF
TRBD2	TRBV7-9	-	18	TRBJ2-7	TGTGCCAGCAGCTTGACGCAAACGGGACTAGCCATCCCATACGAGCAGTACTTC	CASSLTQTGLAIPYEQYF
TRBD1	TRBV14	-	18	TRBJ1-1	TGTGCCAGCAGCCATCCCTTGGACAGGGGGCCAGGGGACACTGAAGCTTTCTTT	CASSHPLDRGPGDTEAFF
-	TRBV27	-	14	TRBJ2-7	TGTGCCAGCAGTTCGTTCTTATTCCCCTACGAGCAGTACTTC	CASSSFLFPYEQYF
-	TRBV4-1	-	18	TRBJ2-1	TGCGCCAGCAGCCAAGATGGGGGGAACCCTACCCTCTACAATGAGCAGTTCTTC	CASSQDGGNPTLYNEQFF